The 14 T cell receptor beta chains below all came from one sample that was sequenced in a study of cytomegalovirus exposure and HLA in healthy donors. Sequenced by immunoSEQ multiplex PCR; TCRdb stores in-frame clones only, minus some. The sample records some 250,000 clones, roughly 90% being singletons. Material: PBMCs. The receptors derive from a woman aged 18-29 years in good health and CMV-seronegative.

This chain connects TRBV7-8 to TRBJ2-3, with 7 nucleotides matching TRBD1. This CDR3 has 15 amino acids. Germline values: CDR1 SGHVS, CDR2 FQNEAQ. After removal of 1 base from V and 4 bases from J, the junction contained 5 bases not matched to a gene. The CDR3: CASSLGTGGPDTQYF. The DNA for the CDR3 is TGTGCCAGCAGCTTAGGGACAGGCGGCCCAGATACGCAGTATTTT.

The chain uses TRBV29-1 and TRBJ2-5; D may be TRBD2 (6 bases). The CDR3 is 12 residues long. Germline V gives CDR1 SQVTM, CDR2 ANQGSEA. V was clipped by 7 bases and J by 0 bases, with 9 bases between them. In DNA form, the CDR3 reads TGCAGCGCGGGGAGGTACCAAGAGACCCAGTACTTC. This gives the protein CSAGRYQETQYF.

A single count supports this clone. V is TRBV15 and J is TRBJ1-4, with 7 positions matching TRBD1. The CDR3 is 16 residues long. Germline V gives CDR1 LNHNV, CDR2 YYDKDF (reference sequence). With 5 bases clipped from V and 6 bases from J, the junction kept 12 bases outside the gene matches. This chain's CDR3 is CATSPRRDSRDEKLFF. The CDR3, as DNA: TGTGCCACCAGCCCCCGGCGGGACAGCCGAGATGAAAAACTGTTTTTT.

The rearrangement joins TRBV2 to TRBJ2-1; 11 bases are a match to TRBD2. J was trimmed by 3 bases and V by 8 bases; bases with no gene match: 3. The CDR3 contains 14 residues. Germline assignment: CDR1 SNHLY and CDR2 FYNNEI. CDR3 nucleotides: TGTGCCAGCCTGGGACTAGCGGTCTACAATGAGCAGTTCTTC. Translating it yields CASLGLAVYNEQFF.

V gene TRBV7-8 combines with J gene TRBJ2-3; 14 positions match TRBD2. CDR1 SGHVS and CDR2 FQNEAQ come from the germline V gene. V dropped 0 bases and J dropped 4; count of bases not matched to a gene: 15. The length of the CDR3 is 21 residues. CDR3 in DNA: TGTGCCAGCAGCTTAGCGCGACTAGCGGGGGGGCGCGCTTACAGAGCAGATACGCAGTATTTT. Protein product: CASSLARLAGGRAYRADTQYF.

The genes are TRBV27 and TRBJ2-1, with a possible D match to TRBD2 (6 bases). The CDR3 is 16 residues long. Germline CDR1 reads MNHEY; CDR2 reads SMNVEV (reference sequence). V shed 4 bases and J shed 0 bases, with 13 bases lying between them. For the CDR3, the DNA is TGTGCCAGCAGTTGGTCTTTGGGAGGCTCCTACAATGAGCAGTTCTTC. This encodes CASSWSLGGSYNEQFF.

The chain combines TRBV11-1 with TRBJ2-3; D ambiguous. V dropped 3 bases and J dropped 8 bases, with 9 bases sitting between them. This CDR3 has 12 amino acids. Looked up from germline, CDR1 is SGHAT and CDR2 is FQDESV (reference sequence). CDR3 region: CASSFALPTQYF. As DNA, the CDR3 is TGTGCCAGCAGCTTCGCGCTCCCTACGCAGTATTTT.

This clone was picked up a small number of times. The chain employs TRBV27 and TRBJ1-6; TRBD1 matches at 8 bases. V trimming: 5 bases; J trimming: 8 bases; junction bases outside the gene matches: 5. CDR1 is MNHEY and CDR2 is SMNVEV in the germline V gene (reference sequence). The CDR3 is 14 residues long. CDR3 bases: TGTGCCAGCAGTGCTCAGGGGGCTTATTCACCCCTCCACTTT. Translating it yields CASSAQGAYSPLHF.

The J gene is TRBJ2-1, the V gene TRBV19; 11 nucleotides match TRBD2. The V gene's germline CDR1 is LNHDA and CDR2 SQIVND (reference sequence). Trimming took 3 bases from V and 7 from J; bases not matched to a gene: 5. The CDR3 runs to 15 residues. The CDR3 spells CASSISGGVINEQFF. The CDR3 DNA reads TGTGCCAGTAGTATTAGCGGGGGGGTCATAAATGAGCAGTTCTTC.

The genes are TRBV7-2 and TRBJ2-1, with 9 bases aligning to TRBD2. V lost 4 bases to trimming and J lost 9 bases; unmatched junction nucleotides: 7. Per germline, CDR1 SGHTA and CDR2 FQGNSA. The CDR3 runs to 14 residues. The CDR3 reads CASSSERGAGEQFF. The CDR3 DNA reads TGTGCCAGCAGCTCTGAGCGGGGGGCAGGTGAGCAGTTCTTC.

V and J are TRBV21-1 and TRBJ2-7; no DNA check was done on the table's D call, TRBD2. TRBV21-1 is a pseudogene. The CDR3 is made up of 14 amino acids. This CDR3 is CASSNAGTTYEQYV. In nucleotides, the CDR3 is TGTGCCAGCAGCAACGCCGGGACTACCTACGAGCAGTACGTC.

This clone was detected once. Here the CDR3 DNA reads TGTGCCAGCTCACCCATTGCGCCAGGGGAGGGGACTGAAGCTTTCTTT. As protein: CASSPIAPGEGTEAFF. The J gene is TRBJ1-1, the V gene TRBV18; possible D gene TRBD1, 6 bases. The CDR3 has 16 residues. Trimming removed 3 bases at V and 5 bases at J, with 19 bases between. Germline loops: CDR1 KGHSH, CDR2 LQKENI.

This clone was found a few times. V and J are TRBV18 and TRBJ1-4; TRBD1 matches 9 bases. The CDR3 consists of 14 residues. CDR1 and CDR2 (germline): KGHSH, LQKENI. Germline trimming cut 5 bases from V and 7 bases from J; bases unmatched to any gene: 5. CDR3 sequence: CASSSTGGGEKLFF. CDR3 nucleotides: TGTGCCAGCTCATCCACAGGGGGCGGTGAAAAACTGTTTTTT.

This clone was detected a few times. The CDR3 bases are TGTGCCAGCAGCTTGGCAGGAGGGAGGGACTATGGCTACACCTTC. Translated: CASSLAGGRDYGYTF. This chain uses TRBV5-6 with TRBJ1-2; D remains unclear. CDR3 size: 15 residues. Trimming left V 0 bases short and J 3 bases short, with 12 bases between. Germline CDR1 and CDR2: SGHDT and YYEEEE. Looking up the rest from reference TRBV5-6 and TRBJ1-2 gives the full variable domain: DAGVTQSPTHLIKTRGQQVTLRCSPKSGHDTVSWYQQALGQGPQFIFQYYEEEERQRGNFPDRFSGHQFPNYSSELNVNALLLGDSALYLCASSLAGGRDYGYTFGSGTRLTVV.